Following are 17 T cell receptor beta chains from one sample sequenced in a study of shared clonotypes between healthy human individuals. Naive CD8 isolation took CD45RO-negative cells positively selected for CCR7 and excluded terminally differentiated effector memory CD45RA+ cells. The repertoire was sequenced with immunoSEQ multiplex PCR; TCRdb's copy has only in-frame clones and lacks some. This table holds about 2.1 million clones, approximately 94% found once. The sequenced sample was naive CD8+ T cells from PBMCs. These receptors were collected from a man younger than 35 in good health. Some clones in this sample may be carry-over from other donors' samples.

The rearrangement uses TRBV10-3 and TRBJ1-3; D ambiguous. CDR1 and CDR2 from the germline V gene are ENHRY and SYGVKD. V lost 0 bases, J lost 1 base, and 7 bases lay in between. The CDR3 runs to 15 residues. CDR3 sequence: CAISESRRSGNTIYF. For the CDR3, the DNA is TGTGCCATCAGTGAGTCACGGAGATCTGGAAACACCATATATTTT.

The chain employs TRBV2 and TRBJ2-7; the D gene is possibly TRBD1 (6 bases). The germline CDR1 and CDR2 sequences are SNHLY and FYNNEI. Trimming took 3 bases from V and 5 from J, leaving 8 bases between them. The length of the CDR3 is 12 residues. As DNA, the CDR3 is TGTGCCAGCAGTGACGACAGGAACGAGCAGTACTTC. Protein sequence: CASSDDRNEQYF.

The rearrangement joins TRBV11-2 to TRBJ2-1, with 7 nucleotides matching TRBD1. V shed 5 bases, J shed 3 bases, and the junction held 10 bases outside the gene matches. There are 16 residues in the CDR3. Germline V gene lookup returns CDR1 SGHAT and CDR2 FQNNGV. The CDR3 DNA reads TGTGCCAGCAGCCACACTGAGGGGGCTATCTACAATGAGCAGTTCTTC. The encoded protein is CASSHTEGAIYNEQFF.

V gene TRBV7-2 combines with J gene TRBJ2-7; 12 bases line up with TRBD2. The CDR3 consists of 15 residues. Losses at the gene ends were 5 bases for V and 3 bases for J; bases not matched to a gene: 5. Per the germline V gene, CDR1 is SGHTA and CDR2 is FQGNSA. The CDR3 spells CASSPRLAGDYEQYF. For the CDR3, the DNA is TGTGCCAGCAGCCCGAGACTAGCGGGAGACTACGAGCAGTACTTC.

The rearrangement joins TRBV27 to TRBJ2-1, with D possibly matching TRBD2 (5 bases). V was pared by 10 bases and J by 0 bases, with 7 bases between. Germline CDR1 and CDR2: MNHEY and SMNVEV (reference sequence). The CDR3 sequence is 12 residues long. The CDR3 protein is CATGISYNEQFF. The CDR3 DNA sequence: TGTGCCACCGGGATCTCCTACAATGAGCAGTTCTTC.

CDR3 coding DNA: TGCGCCAGCAGCCGCCGGGTAGCCAGCCCAAATGAGCAGTTCTTC. Its protein is CASSRRVASPNEQFF. The rearrangement links TRBV5-1 to TRBJ2-1, with D unclear. The CDR3 is 15 amino acids. V was trimmed by 4 bases and J by 7 bases, leaving 18 bases between them. CDR1 is SGHRS, CDR2 YFSETQ, per germline.

The rearrangement joins TRBV5-1 to TRBJ1-5, with a tentative D call TRBD1 (6 bases). Per the germline V gene, CDR1 is SGHRS and CDR2 is YFSETQ. The CDR3 is 13 residues long. With 4 bases removed from V and 4 bases from J, the gap between germline ends came to 9 bases. This chain's CDR3 is CASSTGQNQPQHF. CDR3 DNA: TGCGCCAGCAGCACCGGACAGAATCAGCCCCAGCATTTT.

Note on this clone: The junction shows a germline mismatch at one end, possibly a read error. The chain joins TRBV6-6 to TRBJ1-2, with TRBD1 as a possible D gene (6 bases). The CDR3 runs to 14 residues. Looked up from germline, CDR1 is MNHNY and CDR2 is SVGAGI (reference sequence). CDR3 bases: TGTGCCAGCAGTAACTCGAGGGGGGCGGAGGGCTACACCTTC. This encodes CASSNSRGAEGYTF.

The chain has TRBV7-9 and TRBJ2-3; D might be TRBD2 (6 bases). The CDR3 is 17 amino acids. Trimming removed 3 bases from V and 2 bases from J, with 18 bases in between. CDR1 and CDR2 from the germline V gene are SEHNR and FQNEAQ (reference sequence). The CDR3 here is CASSLGDSHLNTDTQYF. Written as DNA, the CDR3 is TGTGCCAGCAGCTTGGGGGACTCACATCTAAACACAGATACGCAGTATTTT.

The V and J genes are TRBV30 and TRBJ2-3; 8 positions match TRBD2. The CDR3 consists of 14 residues. Germline V gene sequence: CDR1 GTSNPN, CDR2 SVGIG (reference sequence). CDR3 sequence: CASKGREATDTQYF. CDR3 nucleotide sequence: TGTGCGTCGAAGGGGCGGGAGGCCACAGATACGCAGTATTTT.

This clone was seen once. The sample holds other DNA sequences that translate to the same CDR3. The rearrangement links TRBV9 to TRBJ2-1; 9 bases match TRBD2. With V trimmed by 2 bases and J by 4 bases, 4 bases remained unmatched. This CDR3 comprises 15 residues. Germline V gene sequence: CDR1 SGDLS, CDR2 YYNGEE. DNA for the CDR3: TGTGCCAGCAGCGTTCTGGCGGGAGGGTACAATGAGCAGTTCTTC. Its translation is CASSVLAGGYNEQFF.

The chain is built from TRBV11-2 and TRBJ2-1; TRBD1 matches 7 bases. The trim removed 5 bases at V and 8 bases at J, leaving 12 bases unmatched. This CDR3 has 15 residues. Germline CDR1 and CDR2: SGHAT and FQNNGV. The CDR3 region is CASSLTGDGSYEQFF. DNA of the CDR3: TGTGCCAGCAGCCTTACAGGGGATGGTAGCTATGAGCAGTTCTTC.

Concerning this clone: Distinct nucleotide sequences in the sample also encode this CDR3. V gene TRBV19 combines with J gene TRBJ1-5; the D is unclear. The CDR3 covers 12 residues. Deletions cut 8 bases from V and 2 bases from J, with 7 bases between. The germline V gene has CDR1 LNHDA and CDR2 SQIVND (reference sequence). CDR3 sequence (DNA): TGTGCCAGTCGGGGAGGCAATCAGCCCCAGCATTTT. Encoded protein: CASRGGNQPQHF.

The chain is built from TRBV5-1 and TRBJ1-2; D is ambiguous. Trimming took off 2 bases at V and 4 bases at J, with 9 bases between the two ends. Germline V CDR1 and CDR2: SGHRS, YFSETQ. The CDR3 spans 13 residues. The CDR3, as DNA: TGCGCCAGCAGCTTTACCCGAGGCTATGGCTACACCTTC. This gives the protein CASSFTRGYGYTF.

The rearrangement links TRBV19 to TRBJ2-1; 7 bases are a match to TRBD2. This CDR3 contains 12 residues. CDR1 and CDR2 (germline): LNHDA, SQIVND (reference sequence). V gave up 4 bases and J gave up 8 bases; unmatched junction bases: 2. In nucleotides, the CDR3 is TGTGCCAGTAGTAGTGGGGGGGATGAGCAGTTCTTC. Protein sequence: CASSSGGDEQFF.

In this sample, this clone turned up once. The chain joins TRBV19 to TRBJ1-1; a weak D match, TRBD1 (6 bases). Trimming stripped 1 base from V and 1 base from J, with 10 bases between. The CDR3 loop spans 15 amino acids. Germline loops: CDR1 LNHDA, CDR2 SQIVND (reference sequence). CDR3 residues: CASSIAGHANTEAFF. CDR3 DNA sequence: TGTGCCAGTAGTATAGCGGGACACGCGAACACTGAAGCTTTCTTT.

The V call is TRBV11-2, the J call TRBJ2-7; possible D gene TRBD1, 5 bases. This CDR3 is built from 18 residues. Per germline, CDR1 SGHAT and CDR2 FQNNGV. V was cut by 1 base and J by 4 bases, with 23 bases left in between. The CDR3 loop is CASSLVFRVGLGDYEQYF. CDR3 nucleotides: TGTGCCAGCAGCTTAGTGTTTCGGGTGGGGCTAGGGGATTACGAGCAGTACTTC.